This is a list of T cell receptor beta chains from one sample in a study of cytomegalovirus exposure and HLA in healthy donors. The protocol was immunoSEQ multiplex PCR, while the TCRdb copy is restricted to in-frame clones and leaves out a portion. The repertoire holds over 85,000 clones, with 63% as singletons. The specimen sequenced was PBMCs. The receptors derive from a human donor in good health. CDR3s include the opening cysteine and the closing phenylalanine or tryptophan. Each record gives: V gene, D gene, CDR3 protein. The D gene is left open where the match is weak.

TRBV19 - CASSISTGNYGYTF
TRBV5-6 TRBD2 CASTLLAGGRETQYF
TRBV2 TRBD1 CASSEVEKGALQETQYF
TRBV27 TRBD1 CASSFLGQGWTEQFF
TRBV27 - CASSGTGYEQFF
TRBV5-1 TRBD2 CASSTSSGSYEQYF
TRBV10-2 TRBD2 CASSPNSGSIYEQYF
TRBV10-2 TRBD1 CASSGQGVTEAFF
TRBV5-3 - CARSYFSGGDPCRQETQYF
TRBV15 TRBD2 CATSRVPGGLAAYEQYF
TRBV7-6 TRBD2 CASSLVGRPGGNTGELFF